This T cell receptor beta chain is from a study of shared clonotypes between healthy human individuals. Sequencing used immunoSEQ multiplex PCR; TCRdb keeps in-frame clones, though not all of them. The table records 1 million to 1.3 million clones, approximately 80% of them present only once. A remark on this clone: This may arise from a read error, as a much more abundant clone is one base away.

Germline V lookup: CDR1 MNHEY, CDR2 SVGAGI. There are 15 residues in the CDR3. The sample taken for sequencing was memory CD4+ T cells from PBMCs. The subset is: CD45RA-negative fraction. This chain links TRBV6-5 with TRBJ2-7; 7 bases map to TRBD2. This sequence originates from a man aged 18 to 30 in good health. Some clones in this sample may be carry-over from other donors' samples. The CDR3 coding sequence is TGTGCCAGCAGAGCCCCCGGGACTAACTCTCTCGAGCGGTACTTC. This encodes CASRAPGTNSLERYF.